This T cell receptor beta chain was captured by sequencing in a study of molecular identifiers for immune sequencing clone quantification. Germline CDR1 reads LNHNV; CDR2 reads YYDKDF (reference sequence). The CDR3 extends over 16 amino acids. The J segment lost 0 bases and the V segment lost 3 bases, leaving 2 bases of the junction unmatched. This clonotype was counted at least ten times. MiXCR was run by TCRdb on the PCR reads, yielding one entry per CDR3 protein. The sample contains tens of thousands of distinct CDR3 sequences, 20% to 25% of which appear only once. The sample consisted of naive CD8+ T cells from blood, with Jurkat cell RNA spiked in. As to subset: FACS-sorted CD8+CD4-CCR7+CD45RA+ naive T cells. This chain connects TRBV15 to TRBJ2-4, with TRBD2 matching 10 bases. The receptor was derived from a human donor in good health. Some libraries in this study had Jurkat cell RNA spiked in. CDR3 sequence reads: CATSRGLASAKNIQYF. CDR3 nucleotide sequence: TGTGCCACCAGCAGGGGACTAGCGTCAGCCAAAAACATTCAGTACTTC.